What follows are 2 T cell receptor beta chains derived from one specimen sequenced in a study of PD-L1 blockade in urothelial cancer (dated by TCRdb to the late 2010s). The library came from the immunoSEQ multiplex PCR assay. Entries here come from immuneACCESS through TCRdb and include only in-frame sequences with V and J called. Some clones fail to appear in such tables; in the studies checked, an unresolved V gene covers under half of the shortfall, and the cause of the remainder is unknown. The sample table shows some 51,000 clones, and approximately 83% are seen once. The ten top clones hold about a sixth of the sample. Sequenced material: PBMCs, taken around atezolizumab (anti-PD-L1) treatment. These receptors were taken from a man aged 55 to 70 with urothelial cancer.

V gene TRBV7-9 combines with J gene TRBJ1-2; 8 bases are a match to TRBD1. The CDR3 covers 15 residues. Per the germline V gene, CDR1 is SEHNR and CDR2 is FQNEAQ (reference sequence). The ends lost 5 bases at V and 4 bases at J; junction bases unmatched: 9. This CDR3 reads CASSPGPGQGYGYTF. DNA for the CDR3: TGTGCCAGCAGCCCCGGGCCAGGACAGGGCTATGGCTACACCTTC.

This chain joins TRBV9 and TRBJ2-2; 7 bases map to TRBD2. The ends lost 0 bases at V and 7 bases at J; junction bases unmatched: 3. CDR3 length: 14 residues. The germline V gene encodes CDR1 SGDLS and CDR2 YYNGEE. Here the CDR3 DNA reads TGTGCCAGCAGCGTAGTATTAGCGGGCGGGGAGCTGTTTTTT. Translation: CASSVVLAGGELFF.